A selection of T cell receptor beta chains follows, all from one sample in a study of T cell therapy after organ transplantation. No antigen has been identified for these receptors. Some clones are missing from TCRdb's copy, which holds only in-frame ones; the method was immunoSEQ multiplex PCR. The sample includes about 3,300 clones, roughly four fifths of them seen just once. Sequenced here: CD8+ T cells from blood, sampled after autologous CMV-specific T cell therapy. The receptors here all came from a human patient who had received a solid organ transplant and had CMV disease. Some T cells may be transferred from the graft donor. Both conserved end residues are part of each CDR3. D genes are given only for firm matches. Clone size is not always given. Where it is, it says once, few, many or a class for expanded clones.

D | size | J | V | DNA | CDR3
TRBD2 | NA | TRBJ2-7 | TRBV5-6 | TGTGCCAGCAGCTTGCCGTCTAGCGGGATAACCTACGAGCAGTACTTC | CASSLPSSGITYEQYF
NA | NA | TRBJ1-2 | TRBV28 | TGTGCCAGCAGCGACGGACGGGTAAATGGCTACACCTTC | CASSDGRVNGYTF
NA | NA | TRBJ2-2 | TRBV12-5 | TGTGCTAGTGGTTTGCCTCGACTTTACTTCGGGAACACCGGGGAGCTGTTTTTT | CASGLPRLYFGNTGELFF
NA | NA | TRBJ2-7 | TRBV30 | TGTGCCTGGAGTGTGTCAGATTACGAGCAGTACTTC | CAWSVSDYEQYF
NA | NA | TRBJ1-2 | TRBV20-1 | TGCAGTGCTAGGGGGGCCGACGGCTACACCTTC | CSARGADGYTF
NA | NA | TRBJ2-7 | TRBV4-3 | TGCGCCAGCAGCCAAAGTGAGGGGAGCTCCTACGAGCAGTACTTC | CASSQSEGSSYEQYF
TRBD1 | few | TRBJ1-4 | TRBV2 | TGTGCCAGCGGTTACCGGGACAGTCAAGAAAAACTGTTTTTT | CASGYRDSQEKLFF
NA | NA | TRBJ2-2 | TRBV10-3 | TGTGCCATCAGCGGGGGATCCAGCACCGGGGAGCTGTTTTTT | CAISGGSSTGELFF
NA | NA | TRBJ1-1 | TRBV4-3 | TGCGCCAGCAGCCAAAGGGACAATGAAGCTTTCTTT | CASSQRDNEAFF
TRBD1 | NA | TRBJ1-4 | TRBV7-8 | TGTGCCAGCAGCCCCCCGACAGGGTCGGGTATTAATGAAAAACTGTTTTTT | CASSPPTGSGINEKLFF
NA | NA | TRBJ1-2 | TRBV2 | TGTGCCAGCAGTGGCTTTCGAAATGCAGGGGCCCTCTATGGCTACACCTTC | CASSGFRNAGALYGYTF
TRBD2 | NA | TRBJ2-3 | TRBV6-6 | TGTGCCAGCAGTTACTCGAGCGGGGGTATCACAGATACGCAGTATTTT | CASSYSSGGITDTQYF
NA | NA | TRBJ2-2 | TRBV28 | TGTGCCAGCAGTCCGGGACCGAACACCGGGGAGCTGTTTTTT | CASSPGPNTGELFF
TRBD1 | NA | TRBJ1-1 | TRBV7-9 | TGTGCCAGCAGCAATTCTCGGGACAGGGCGGACACTGAAGCTTTCTTT | CASSNSRDRADTEAFF
TRBD2 | few | TRBJ2-7 | TRBV4-3 | TGCGCCAGCAGCCAGCTAGCGGACTACTCCTACGAGCAGTACTTC | CASSQLADYSYEQYF
NA | NA | TRBJ2-7 | TRBV19 | TGTGCCAGTAGTATGCTTAGCGGGACAGACGGGCAGTACTTC | CASSMLSGTDGQYF
NA | once | TRBJ1-6 | TRBV5-1 | TGCGCCAGCAGCTTGCTGACCGAACCATTACATAATTCACCCCTCCACTTT | CASSLLTEPLHNSPLHF
TRBD1 | NA | TRBJ2-7 | TRBV2 | TGTGCCAGCATGGGGACAGGGGGCTACGAGCAGTACTTC | CASMGTGGYEQYF
TRBD1 | once | TRBJ1-2 | TRBV6-7 | TGTGCCAGCAGTTCAGGACAGGGGGGGTCGGGCTATGGCTACACCTTC | CASSSGQGGSGYGYTF
TRBD1 | few | TRBJ2-2 | TRBV6-6 | TGTGCCAGCAGTCACCCGTCAACAGGGGGAACCGGGGAGCTGTTTTTT | CASSHPSTGGTGELFF
TRBD1 | few | TRBJ1-1 | TRBV27 | TGTGCCAGCAGTTCATACAGGGGTGAAGCTTTCTTT | CASSSYRGEAFF
NA | NA | TRBJ2-1 | TRBV4-2 | TGTGCCAGCAGCCAAGAGAATGGTCTTTTCAATGAGCAGTTCTTC | CASSQENGLFNEQFF
TRBD1 | large | TRBJ2-7 | TRBV27 | TGTGCCAGCAGTTTCTCCGGGACAGGCACCGAGCAGTACTTC | CASSFSGTGTEQYF
NA | NA | TRBJ2-3 | TRBV7-9 | TGTGCCAGCAGCGTCGGACTGGTCACAGATACGCAGTATTTT | CASSVGLVTDTQYF
TRBD1 | NA | TRBJ1-1 | TRBV27 | TGTGCCAGCAGTTCGGGGACAGCTAACACTGAAGCTTTCTTT | CASSSGTANTEAFF
NA | NA | TRBJ2-3 | TRBV5-4 | TGTGCCAGCAGCCCTACAGGGAGCCAAGGTACGCAGTATTTT | CASSPTGSQGTQYF
NA | NA | TRBJ2-3 | TRBV4-3 | TGCGCCAGCAGCCAAGCGAATTCGGTAGTAGATACGCAGTATTTT | CASSQANSVVDTQYF
NA | NA | TRBJ2-3 | TRBV7-9 | TGTGCCAGCAGCGGGCGGACAGTTGGGGGTATCACAGATACGCAGTATTTT | CASSGRTVGGITDTQYF
NA | NA | TRBJ2-7 | TRBV7-6 | TGTGCCAGCAGCCCACTTGGGGGGGGCGGGGGCGAGCAGTACTTC | CASSPLGGGGGEQYF
NA | NA | TRBJ1-5 | TRBV30 | TGTGCCTGGAGTGTAGCAGGGAGTAATCAGCCCCAGCATTTT | CAWSVAGSNQPQHF
TRBD1 | NA | TRBJ1-4 | TRBV25-1 | TGTGCCAGCAGTGCGTGGGGCAGGGGGGGGAATGAAAAACTGTTTTTT | CASSAWGRGGNEKLFF
NA | once | TRBJ2-1 | TRBV7-9 | TGTGCCAGCAGCTTAGTAGGGGGGAATGAGCAGTTCTTC | CASSLVGGNEQFF
TRBD1 | NA | TRBJ1-4 | TRBV4-1 | TGCGCCAGCAGCCGTAGGACAGGGGCCAATGAAAAACTGTTTTTT | CASSRRTGANEKLFF
NA | few | TRBJ1-5 | TRBV10-3 | TGTGCCATCAGTGAGAGGCATACGGATCAGCCCCAGCATTTT | CAISERHTDQPQHF
TRBD2 | NA | TRBJ2-1 | TRBV5-1 | TGCGCCAGCAGCTTGAGTTCTAGCGGGAGCCACAATGAGCAGTTCTTC | CASSLSSSGSHNEQFF
TRBD1 | NA | TRBJ1-1 | TRBV7-9 | TGTGCCAGCAGCGTACAGGGGGTTGAAGCTTTCTTT | CASSVQGVEAFF
TRBD1 | once | TRBJ1-4 | TRBV11-2 | TGTGCCAGCAGCTTAGCGGGCCAGGGGGATGAAAAACTGTTTTTT | CASSLAGQGDEKLFF
NA | once | TRBJ2-7 | TRBV27 | TGTGCCAGCAGTCCCCCGAGCTACGAGCAGTACTTC | CASSPPSYEQYF
NA | NA | TRBJ1-1 | TRBV28 | TGTGCCAGCAGCTTAACGGAAGGAAGCACTGAAGCTTTCTTT | CASSLTEGSTEAFF
NA | NA | TRBJ2-7 | TRBV11-2 | TGTGCCAGCAGCTTACAGGGGTACTACGAGCAGTACTTC | CASSLQGYYEQYF
NA | NA | TRBJ1-5 | TRBV28 | TGTGCCAGCTCTCCGGACAGTAGCAATCAGCCCCAGCATTTT | CASSPDSSNQPQHF
NA | NA | TRBJ2-1 | TRBV9 | TGTGCCAGCAGCGTAGTAGGGTCCGATACCAATGAGCAGTTCTTC | CASSVVGSDTNEQFF
TRBD2 | NA | TRBJ2-1 | TRBV6-5 | TGTGCCAGCAGTTACTCGGCGGGAGGGGCCTACAATGAGCAGTTCTTC | CASSYSAGGAYNEQFF
NA | NA | TRBJ2-2 | TRBV7-2 | TGTGCCAGCAGCTTAGGGAGTTCCGGGGAGCTGTTTTTT | CASSLGSSGELFF
NA | once | TRBJ2-3 | TRBV7-6 | TGTGCCAGCAGCCCCTCGAAGGATACGCAGTATTTT | CASSPSKDTQYF